This T cell receptor beta chain was retrieved from a study of blood T cell repertoires in COVID-19. Clones were read by immunoSEQ multiplex PCR, and TCRdb kept only the in-frame ones, dropping some. Of about 380,000 clones detected, around 90% appear once; the ten largest clones hold approximately 1.2%. Unmatched junction bases numbered 10, after V lost 5 bases and J lost 0 bases. CDR1 is ENHRY and CDR2 is SYGVKD in the germline V gene. The CDR3 is 16 residues long. Membership in each cohort depended on participant-reported clinical history. Resolution of symptoms, clearance, or two negative PCRs was present in recovered Cohort 3 donors.

This receptor was taken from a woman in her late teens or twenties who had recovered from COVID-19. The specimen was PBMCs or T cells enriched from blood (not recorded which). The J gene is TRBJ2-7, the V gene TRBV10-3; 7 bases fit TRBD1. The DNA for the CDR3 is TGTGCCATCAGTATGGGGGACAGCTCCCTCTCCTACGAGCAGTACTTC. Translation gives CAISMGDSSLSYEQYF.